These 24 T cell receptor beta chains came from one sample sequenced in a study of vaccination effects on CD4 cells after COVID-19 (dated by TCRdb to between 2021 and 2023). To identify antigen-specific CD4+ T cell clonotypes by their expansion, the ViraFEST assay first stimulated PBMC with viral peptide pools and then applied TCR sequencing. After less than 13 days of culture, CD4+ T cells were isolated with the EasySep CD4+ T cell isolation kit. Convalescent patients had PCR-confirmed SARS-CoV-2 infection between March and December 2020, before Alpha, Beta and Delta variants emerged in the United States. The library was obtained by the immunoSEQ multiplex PCR assay. This immuneACCESS table, as held by TCRdb, lists in-frame sequences with V and J called but not all clones. Of the missing ones, under half trace to an unresolved V gene in checked studies; the others have no known cause. The sample table holds 30,000 or so clones, of which about 69% were seen once. Clones ranked in the top ten supply around 28% of the sample.

For these receptors, no antigen is known. The input for sequencing was CD4+ T cells from PBMCs cultured with a peptide pool, taken before COVID-19 vaccination. All receptors derive from a human donor who had a prior SARS-CoV-2 infection.

The V call is TRBV7-2, the J call TRBJ1-5; TRBD1 might be the D (5 bases). With 3 bases removed from V and 7 bases from J, the gap between germline ends came to 13 bases. This CDR3 region has 14 residues. CDR1 is SGHTA and CDR2 is FQGNSA in the germline V gene. The CDR3 sequence: CASSLIGEGQPQHF. The CDR3 DNA sequence: TGTGCCAGCAGCTTGATAGGGGAGGGACAGCCCCAGCATTTT.

The chain has TRBV2 and TRBJ1-2; D ambiguous. Per germline, CDR1 SNHLY and CDR2 FYNNEI. V was pared by 2 bases and J by 8 bases, with 12 bases between. This CDR3 is 13 amino acids long. The CDR3 region has the DNA TGTGCCAGCAGTGAATCGTCAATGCACGGCTACACCTTC. It translates to CASSESSMHGYTF.

This rearrangement joins TRBV7-9 to TRBJ1-5; D uncertain. Trimming took 0 bases from V and 6 from J, leaving 6 bases between them. There are 13 residues in the CDR3. The V gene's germline CDR1 is SEHNR and CDR2 FQNEAQ (reference sequence). The CDR3 protein is CASSLAGGQPQHF. The CDR3 DNA reads as TGTGCCAGCAGCTTAGCGGGCGGTCAGCCCCAGCATTTT.

J is TRBJ2-1 and V is TRBV5-1; TRBD2 matches 13 bases. CDR3 length equals 17 residues. The junction had 11 bases not matched to a gene; V was cut back by 4 bases and J by 7 bases. In germline, CDR1 is SGHRS, CDR2 YFSETQ. The CDR3 region is CASSPGLAGTDLNEQFF. The CDR3 nucleotides read TGCGCCAGCAGCCCGGGACTAGCGGGGACAGACTTGAATGAGCAGTTCTTC.

The chain uses TRBV5-1 and TRBJ1-4, with D perhaps matching TRBD1 (5 bases). The V end was cut by 4 bases, the J end by 1 base, with 14 bases between. The CDR3 is 16 residues long. Germline V CDR1 and CDR2: SGHRS, YFSETQ. This CDR3 reads CASSADRGGTNEKLFF. The CDR3 DNA reads TGCGCCAGCAGCGCGGATCGGGGGGGAACTAATGAAAAACTGTTTTTT. Full variable domain (rest looked up from reference TRBV5-1 and TRBJ1-4): KAGVTQTPRYLIKTRGQQVTLSCSPISGHRSVSWYQQTPGQGLQFLFEYFSETQRNKGNFPGRFSGRQFSNSRSEMNVSTLELGDSALYLCASSADRGGTNEKLFFGSGTQLSVL.

This clone was detected once. The rearrangement links TRBV5-4 to TRBJ2-7, with 7 bases matching TRBD2. The CDR3 spans 13 residues. The trim removed 4 bases at V and 3 bases at J, leaving 4 bases unmatched. CDR1 is SGHNT and CDR2 is YYREEE in the germline V gene (reference sequence). Here the CDR3 DNA reads TGTGCCAGCAGCCCGGGGGGAAACTACGAGCAGTACTTC. Translated: CASSPGGNYEQYF.

This clone was picked up a small number of times. This chain uses TRBV9 with TRBJ1-2; a weak D match, TRBD1 (6 bases). The CDR3 consists of 15 residues. The germline V gene has CDR1 SGDLS and CDR2 YYNGEE. V shed 3 bases and J shed 3 bases, with 15 bases lying between them. The CDR3 nucleotides are TGTGCCAGCAGCGCCCCTAGAGAGGGGGACTATGGCTACACCTTC. It encodes CASSAPREGDYGYTF.

This clone has more than one count but fewer than ten. The chain joins TRBV13 to TRBJ1-1, with unresolved D. CDR1 is PRHDT, CDR2 FYEKMQ, per germline (reference sequence). The V end was cut by 0 bases, the J end by 0 bases, with 5 bases between. The CDR3 has 14 amino acids. The CDR3 loop reads CASSLGLLNTEAFF. The CDR3 region has the DNA TGTGCCAGCAGCTTAGGTCTCTTGAACACTGAAGCTTTCTTT.

The chain employs TRBV13 and TRBJ2-1, with D tentatively TRBD1 (7 bases). The CDR3 totals 16 residues. The V end was cut by 4 bases, the J end by 8 bases, with 21 bases between. Germline V gives CDR1 PRHDT, CDR2 FYEKMQ (reference sequence). CDR3 region: CASSSDRDSGGHEQFF. CDR3 nucleotide sequence: TGTGCCAGCAGCTCCGACCGGGACAGTGGAGGGCATGAGCAGTTCTTC.

V usage is TRBV12-3 or TRBV12-4 and J usage is TRBJ1-2; D is possibly TRBD1 (5 bases). V lost 6 bases, J lost 5 bases, and 10 bases lay in between. This CDR3 comprises 12 residues. This chain's CDR3 is CASSKQGYGYTF. CDR3 sequence (DNA): TGTGCCAGCAGCAAGCAGGGATATGGCTACACCTTC.

The CDR3 spells CASSLAATQYF. The CDR3 DNA follows: TGTGCCAGCAGCTTGGCCGCGACGCAGTACTTC. The chain carries TRBV11-2 and TRBJ2-7; D is undetermined. CDR1 is SGHAT, CDR2 FQNNGV, per germline. The CDR3 runs 11 residues. Between the trimmed V and J ends, which lost 3 bases and 9 bases, there was a span of 9 bases.

This clone showed up just a few times. In DNA, the CDR3 is TGTGCCAGCAGTTTGAAGACCGCCTACGAGCAGTACTTC. Amino acid sequence: CASSLKTAYEQYF. This chain connects TRBV27 to TRBJ2-7; D not resolved. Germline V lookup: CDR1 MNHEY, CDR2 SMNVEV (reference sequence). The CDR3 extends over 13 amino acids. V was clipped by 3 bases and J by 2 bases, with 8 bases between them.

J is TRBJ2-7 and V is TRBV4-2; the D is unclear. The CDR3 has 14 residues. Trimming removed 0 bases at V and 2 bases at J, with 8 bases between. Germline V gives CDR1 LGHNA, CDR2 YNFKEQ. CDR3 in DNA: TGTGCCAGCAGCCAAGATACCCGGACCTACGAGCAGTACTTC. As protein: CASSQDTRTYEQYF.

The V and J genes are TRBV9 and TRBJ1-2; 8 nucleotides line up with TRBD1. The junction had 6 bases not matched to a gene; V was cut back by 1 base and J by 4 bases. The CDR3 length is 15 residues. Germline CDR1 SGDLS, CDR2 YYNGEE. In DNA form, the CDR3 reads TGTGCCAGCAGCGTACAGGGGGCTCGGGGCTATGGCTACACCTTC. It yields the protein CASSVQGARGYGYTF. The full variable domain, rest sourced from reference TRBV9 and TRBJ1-2, is DSGVTQTPKHLITATGQRVTLRCSPRSGDLSVYWYQQSLDQGLQFLIQYYNGEERAKGNILERFSAQQFPDLHSELNLSSLELGDSALYFCASSVQGARGYGYTFGSGTRLTVV.

The CDR3 nucleotides are TGTGCCACTCAAGGACTAGCGGGCCCTACTAGCACAGATACGCAGTATTTT. Protein product: CATQGLAGPTSTDTQYF. The chain has TRBV4-2 and TRBJ2-3; 11 bases are a match to TRBD2. After removal of 10 bases from V and 0 bases from J, the junction contained 12 bases not matched to a gene. This CDR3 is 17 amino acids long. CDR1 and CDR2 from the germline V gene are LGHNA and YNFKEQ.

This clone was picked up a small number of times. This chain links TRBV20-1 with TRBJ2-1; tentatively, D is TRBD2 (5 bases). V was cut by 5 bases and J by 9 bases, with 11 bases left in between. CDR1 is DFQATT and CDR2 is SNEGSKA in the germline V gene (reference sequence). CDR3 length: 11 amino acids. The CDR3 protein is CSAGLPSEQFF. CDR3 DNA sequence: TGCAGTGCTGGACTCCCTTCTGAGCAGTTCTTC.

This clone was seen only a few times. The chain is built from TRBV7-2 and TRBJ2-7; 8 bases align to TRBD1. The junction had 9 bases not matched to a gene; V was cut back by 4 bases and J by 10 bases. In germline, CDR1 is SGHTA, CDR2 FQGNSA. The CDR3 is 13 residues long. The chain's CDR3 is CASSSDRGGAQYF. The CDR3 nucleotides read TGTGCCAGCAGCTCAGACAGGGGTGGGGCACAGTACTTC.

The sample holds a few counts of this clone. This chain joins TRBV7-2 and TRBJ2-1; D is uncertain. V lost 0 bases and J 6 bases, leaving 6 bases between the germline ends. CDR3 length: 13 residues. In germline, CDR1 is SGHTA, CDR2 FQGNSA. The CDR3 bases are TGTGCCAGCAGCTTAGCCTCCCGCAATGAGCAGTTCTTC. Translated, it gives CASSLASRNEQFF.

This clone was found a few times. The V and J genes are TRBV7-2 and TRBJ1-5; a weak D match, TRBD1 (6 bases). The V and J ends lost 6 bases and 4 bases respectively, with 10 bases between them. The CDR3 is 13 residues long. Germline-derived CDR1 and CDR2 are SGHTA and FQGNSA. CDR3 region: CASSWGANQPQHF. The CDR3 region has the DNA TGTGCCAGCAGTTGGGGGGCGAATCAGCCCCAGCATTTT.

This clone has a single count. The chain carries TRBV21-1 and TRBJ2-7; the DNA was not compared with TRBD1, the D call given in the table. TRBV21-1 is a pseudogene locus. The CDR3 is 8 residues long. The DNA for the CDR3 is TGTGCCAGCGGACCGAGGGGGGTC. Amino acids: CASGPRGV.

The V gene is TRBV5-1, the J gene TRBJ2-7; 8 bases are a match to TRBD1. The J segment lost 9 bases and the V segment lost 4 bases, leaving 12 bases of the junction unmatched. This CDR3 has 14 residues. Germline V gives CDR1 SGHRS, CDR2 YFSETQ. The CDR3 DNA is TGCGCCAGCAGCGGTTCCGGACAGGGTTCCCGGCAGTACTTC. Its translation: CASSGSGQGSRQYF.

This clone was observed a handful of times. This chain connects TRBV30 to TRBJ1-3, with unresolved D. CDR1 and CDR2 (germline): GTSNPN, SVGIG (reference sequence). Trimming pared 5 bases from V and 0 bases from J, leaving 11 bases between. The CDR3 extends over 14 amino acids. CDR3 DNA: TGTGCCTGGCAGTTATCGAACTCTGGAAACACCATATATTTT. Its protein product is CAWQLSNSGNTIYF.

This rearrangement joins TRBV7-3 to TRBJ2-1, with 9 bases lining up with TRBD2. V lost 2 bases and J lost 4; bases outside the gene matches: 3. This CDR3 has 15 amino acids. Per germline, CDR1 SGHTA and CDR2 FQGTGA. CDR3 amino acids: CASSLLAGSYNEQFF. The DNA of the CDR3 is TGTGCCAGCAGCTTACTAGCGGGGTCGTACAATGAGCAGTTCTTC.

The chain links TRBV20-1 to TRBJ1-1; a possible D gene is TRBD1 (5 bases). The CDR3 is 11 amino acids. V was trimmed by 3 bases and J by 9 bases, leaving 11 bases between them. Germline V gene lookup returns CDR1 DFQATT and CDR2 SNEGSKA (reference sequence). CDR3 DNA: TGCAGTGCTAGGTGGGGGGACCAAGCTTTCTTT. Its translation is CSARWGDQAFF.